A selection of T cell receptor beta chains follows, all from one sample in a study of glioma-infiltrating T cells after dendritic cell vaccination. TCRdb's table, derived via immunoSEQ multiplex PCR, lists solely in-frame clones and lacks some. The table has more than 95,000 clones, over 80% seen once. The sample in question was blood, obtained after dendritic cell vaccination. The origin of the receptors is a human donor with glioblastoma. The CDR3 runs from the conserved cysteine through the conserved F or W. The D gene is left open where the match is weak. Where a row states a size, it is once, few, many or the class of an expanded clone; other rows omit it.

TRBJ2-3 TRBV28 NA TRBD2 CASSPSGRATDTQYF TGTGCCAGCAGCCCAAGCGGGAGGGCCACAGATACGCAGTATTTT
TRBJ1-5 TRBV6-5 NA NA CASSAGGGNQPQHF TGTGCCAGCAGTGCGGGGGGGGGCAATCAGCCCCAGCATTTT
TRBJ2-3 TRBV5-1 NA TRBD2 CASSDLTSGGAIDTQYF TGCGCCAGCAGCGATCTGACTAGCGGGGGGGCCATTGATACGCAGTATTTT
TRBJ1-2 TRBV6-6 few NA CASSPNQPLAGGYTF TGTGCCAGCAGTCCCAATCAACCCTTAGCGGGGGGCTACACCTTC
TRBJ2-5 TRBV6-5 NA NA CASSSSRGRGQETQYF TGTGCCAGCAGTTCTTCCAGGGGAAGGGGTCAAGAGACCCAGTACTTC
TRBJ2-1 TRBV11-1 NA TRBD2 CASSFGLADYNEQFF TGTGCCAGCAGCTTCGGTCTAGCGGATTACAATGAGCAGTTCTTC
TRBJ1-3 TRBV5-4 few TRBD1 CASSLTDRDSGNTIYF TGTGCCAGCAGCTTGACTGACAGGGACTCTGGAAACACCATATATTTT
TRBJ2-1 TRBV19 NA TRBD1 CASSIPGTVDLDEQFF TGTGCCAGTAGTATACCCGGGACAGTGGATCTCGATGAGCAGTTCTTC
TRBJ1-5 TRBV7-2 NA NA CASSFGTRGEPQHF TGTGCCAGCAGCTTCGGGACTCGGGGGGAGCCCCAGCATTTT
TRBJ1-1 TRBV19 NA TRBD1 CASSIGTGWTNTEAFF TGTGCCAGTAGTATAGGGACAGGTTGGACGAACACTGAAGCTTTCTTT
TRBJ2-3 TRBV5-6 once NA CASSWRAQDAQYF TGTGCCAGCAGCTGGAGGGCTCAAGATGCGCAGTATTTT
TRBJ1-1 TRBV6-6 few NA CASSYSIRGTEAFF TGTGCCAGCAGTTATTCCATAAGGGGAACTGAAGCTTTCTTT
TRBJ2-7 TRBV27 NA NA CASSATPYEQYF TGTGCCAGCAGTGCGACTCCCTACGAGCAGTACTTC
TRBJ2-3 TRBV5-1 once TRBD2 CASSSVSGTRTDTQYF TGCGCCAGCAGCTCCGTTAGCGGGACCCGCACAGATACGCAGTATTTT
TRBJ2-5 TRBV5-6 NA TRBD2 CASSWLAEPQETQYF TGTGCCAGCAGCTGGCTAGCGGAGCCCCAAGAGACCCAGTACTTC
TRBJ1-3 TRBV9 NA NA CASTAGVAGNTIYF TGTGCCAGCACGGCGGGAGTGGCCGGAAACACCATATATTTT
TRBJ2-1 TRBV9 NA TRBD1 CASSGGQTYNEQFF TGTGCCAGCAGCGGGGGACAGACATACAATGAGCAGTTCTTC
TRBJ2-7 TRBV5-5 few NA CASSLYSGYAYEQYF TGTGCCAGCAGCTTGTACAGCGGGTATGCCTACGAGCAGTACTTC
TRBJ2-2 TRBV18 NA TRBD1 CASSQGQGMNTGELFF TGTGCCAGCTCACAGGGACAGGGGATGAACACCGGGGAGCTGTTTTTT
TRBJ2-2 TRBV18 NA NA CASSPGQNTGELFF TGTGCCAGCTCACCCGGACAGAACACCGGGGAGCTGTTTTTT
TRBJ1-1 TRBV30 NA TRBD1 CAWFSRTGTEAFF TGTGCCTGGTTCTCTAGGACAGGGACTGAAGCTTTCTTT
TRBJ1-4 TRBV30 NA TRBD1 CAWSLGTGNEKLFF TGTGCCTGGAGTTTGGGGACAGGGAATGAAAAACTGTTTTTT
TRBJ1-1 TRBV6-5 NA NA CASSYGGANTEAFF TGTGCCAGCAGTTACGGGGGGGCGAACACTGAAGCTTTCTTT
TRBJ2-1 TRBV2 NA NA CASSTGWFGENEQFF TGTGCCAGCAGTACGGGGTGGTTTGGGGAAAATGAGCAGTTCTTC
TRBJ2-5 TRBV10-3 NA TRBD1 CAISLGQGVETQYF TGTGCCATCAGCCTGGGACAGGGGGTCGAGACCCAGTACTTC
TRBJ1-2 TRBV11-2 NA NA CADQGLGDGYTF TGTGCCGACCAGGGGTTAGGGGATGGCTACACCTTC
TRBJ2-5 TRBV12-5 few NA CASSAGDRRETQYF TGTGCTAGTAGCGCCGGGGATAGGAGGGAGACCCAGTACTTC
TRBJ1-2 TRBV13 NA TRBD1 CASSLEGAFDGYTF TGTGCCAGCAGCTTGGAGGGGGCTTTTGATGGCTACACCTTC
TRBJ1-5 TRBV28 NA NA CASSSWDIYNSNQPQHF TGTGCCAGCAGTTCATGGGACATTTATAATAGCAATCAGCCCCAGCATTTT
TRBJ2-5 TRBV5-1 NA TRBD2 CASRGTSGGSFQETQYF TGCGCCAGCCGGGGGACTAGCGGGGGATCCTTCCAAGAGACCCAGTACTTC
TRBJ1-2 TRBV27 NA NA CASSFAGDYGYTF TGTGCCAGCAGTTTCGCGGGGGACTATGGCTACACCTTC
TRBJ1-4 TRBV29-1 NA NA CSVDTTGKREKLFF TGCAGCGTTGATACTACAGGGAAGCGAGAAAAACTGTTTTTT
TRBJ1-2 TRBV6-5 NA NA CASTKDSNYGYTF TGTGCCAGCACCAAGGACAGTAACTATGGCTACACCTTC